The clone carrying this T cell receptor beta chain was seen a single time. The same CDR3 is also encoded by other DNA sequences in this sample. The protocol was immunoSEQ multiplex PCR, while the TCRdb copy is restricted to in-frame clones and leaves out a portion. The sample lists around 100,000 clones; 80% to 90% were seen once. Germline values: CDR1 SGHRS, CDR2 YFSETQ. The V end was cut by 0 bases, the J end by 0 bases, with 7 bases between. The CDR3 is 15 amino acids. These data belong to a study of blood T cell repertoires in COVID-19. The sequenced sample consisted of peripheral blood. This chain links TRBV5-1 with TRBJ1-3, with D perhaps matching TRBD1 (6 bases). This receptor was taken from a woman of 80 years or more with acute or convalescent COVID-19. CDR3 loop: CASSLADSSGNTIYF. CDR3 nucleotides: TGCGCCAGCAGCTTGGCGGACAGCTCTGGAAACACCATATATTTT.